This paragraph reports one T cell receptor (beta chain). These data originate in a study of blood T cell repertoires in COVID-19. Looking at the study overall: The United States, Italy and Spain were the sources of the acute and convalescent COVID-19 samples. PBMCs, B-cell-depleted T cells, or T cells provided the cDNA or gDNA that made up the material.

The CDR3 totals 12 residues. CDR1 is LNHDA and CDR2 is SQIVND in the germline V gene (reference sequence). Trimming cost V 6 bases and J 9 bases, with 12 bases left between them. In the study's own analysis: It was from reference gene primer amplification that nucleated cell counts were estimated. Data came from immunoSEQ multiplex PCR; TCRdb stores just in-frame clones and leaves some out. Clone size and V and J calls were adopted from that table, with D and trimming inferred from the DNA. The sample shows approximately 200,000 clones, roughly 89% of them seen only once. Sequenced sample: peripheral blood. The rearrangement joins TRBV19 to TRBJ1-5, with unresolved D. This TCR was sampled from a man between 60 and 75 years old who had recovered from COVID-19. The CDR3 sequence is CASRPSRGPQHF. Here the CDR3 DNA reads TGTGCCAGTAGACCCTCCCGGGGGCCCCAGCATTTT. The full variable domain, in which reference TRBV19 and TRBJ1-5 provide the parts outside the CDR3, is DGGITQSPKYLFRKEGQNVTLSCEQNLNHDAMYWYRQDPGQGLRLIYYSQIVNDFQKGDIAEGYSVSREKKESFPLTVTSAQKNPTAFYLCASRPSRGPQHFGDGTRLSIL.